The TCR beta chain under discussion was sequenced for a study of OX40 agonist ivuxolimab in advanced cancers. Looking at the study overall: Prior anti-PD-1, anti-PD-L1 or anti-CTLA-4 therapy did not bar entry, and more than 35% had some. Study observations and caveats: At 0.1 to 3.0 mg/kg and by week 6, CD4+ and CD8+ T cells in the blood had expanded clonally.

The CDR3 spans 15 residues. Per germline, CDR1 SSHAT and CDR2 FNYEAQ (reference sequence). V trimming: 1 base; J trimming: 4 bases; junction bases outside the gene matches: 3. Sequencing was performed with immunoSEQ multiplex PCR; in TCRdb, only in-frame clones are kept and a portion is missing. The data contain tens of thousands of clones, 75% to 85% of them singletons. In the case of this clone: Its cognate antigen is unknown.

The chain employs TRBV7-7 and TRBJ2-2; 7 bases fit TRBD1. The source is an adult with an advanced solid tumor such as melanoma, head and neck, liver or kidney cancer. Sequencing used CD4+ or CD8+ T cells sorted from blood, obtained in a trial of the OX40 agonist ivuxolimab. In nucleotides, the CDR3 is TGTGCCAGCAGCTTAGTAGGGGGCTCCACCGGGGAGCTGTTTTTT. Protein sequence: CASSLVGGSTGELFF.